Following are 31 T cell receptor beta chains from one sample sequenced in a study of shared clonotypes between healthy human individuals. Sequencing was performed with immunoSEQ multiplex PCR; in TCRdb, only in-frame clones are kept and a portion is missing. The repertoire holds about 680,000 clones, around 92% seen once, with 24% in the top ten. The naive CD8 fraction comprised CD45RO-negative cells positively selected for CCR7 and excluded terminally differentiated effector memory CD45RA+ cells. Sequenced sample: naive CD8+ T cells sorted from blood. These receptor sequences come from a man aged 25 to 40 in good health.

The chain employs TRBV11-2 and TRBJ1-1; D remains unclear. Germline CDR1 is SGHAT and CDR2 is FQNNGV. The V gene lost 3 bases and the J gene lost 3 bases, with 5 bases spanning the gap. The CDR3 has 12 amino acids. The CDR3 protein is CASSFGYTEAFF. CDR3 nucleotides: TGTGCCAGCAGCTTTGGGTACACTGAAGCTTTCTTT.

This clone was found many times. This chain connects TRBV7-9 to TRBJ2-4, with 7 bases matching TRBD2. CDR3 length: 13 residues. Trimming took 2 bases from V and 8 from J; bases not matched to a gene: 3. Germline CDR1 is SEHNR and CDR2 is FQNEAQ (reference sequence). Here the CDR3 reads CASSLRGEHIQYF. DNA for the CDR3: TGTGCCAGCAGCTTACGGGGGGAGCACATTCAGTACTTC.

The chain has TRBV9 and TRBJ2-1; D uncertain. Germline values: CDR1 SGDLS, CDR2 YYNGEE. This CDR3 is 16 amino acids long. Between the trimmed V and J ends, which lost 4 bases and 0 bases, there was a span of 14 bases. The CDR3 spells CASSPDSFSSYNEQFF. CDR3 coding DNA: TGTGCCAGCAGCCCCGATTCGTTTAGCTCCTACAATGAGCAGTTCTTC.

V and J are TRBV27 and TRBJ2-3, with 9 bases aligning to TRBD1. This CDR3 has 18 residues. The germline CDR1 and CDR2 sequences are MNHEY and SMNVEV (reference sequence). The V and J ends lost 3 bases and 3 bases, in that order; junction bases with no gene match: 13. This CDR3 reads CASSFLGTGTGSTDTQYF. CDR3 in DNA: TGTGCCAGCAGTTTTTTGGGTACCGGGACAGGGTCGACAGATACGCAGTATTTT.

J is TRBJ2-1 and V is TRBV5-6, with 10 bases fitting TRBD2. Per germline, CDR1 SGHDT and CDR2 YYEEEE. The CDR3 is made up of 16 amino acids. V was clipped by 0 bases and J by 4 bases; unmatched bases: 4. CDR3 in DNA: TGTGCCAGCAGCTTGGCCCTAGCGGGGGAGTACAATGAGCAGTTCTTC. This encodes CASSLALAGEYNEQFF.

The CDR3, as DNA: TGCAGCGCCGGGACAGGTCCTTACGAGCAGTACTTC. Its protein is CSAGTGPYEQYF. This chain joins TRBV29-1 and TRBJ2-7, with 8 nucleotides matching TRBD1. Looked up from germline, CDR1 is SQVTM and CDR2 is ANQGSEA. This CDR3 region has 12 residues. Trimming at V came to 7 bases and at J to 4 bases, leaving 6 bases not matched to a gene.

This chain uses TRBV5-4 with TRBJ1-2; the match to TRBD1 covers 10 bases. Germline lookup yields CDR1 SGHNT and CDR2 YYREEE (reference sequence). The CDR3 length is 16 residues. Losses at the gene ends were 6 bases for V and 4 bases for J; bases not matched to a gene: 12. The CDR3 coding sequence is TGTGCCAGCACCGGGACAGGGGAGGGGGCTCTCTATGGCTACACCTTC. Amino acids: CASTGTGEGALYGYTF.

The chain joins TRBV11-3 to TRBJ2-3; 13 bases are a match to TRBD2. Germline lookup yields CDR1 SGHNT and CDR2 YENEEA. The CDR3 extends over 17 amino acids. The V segment lost 4 bases and the J segment 5 bases; nucleotides outside the gene matches: 9. The CDR3: CASSSRTSGSAEDTQYF. CDR3 sequence (DNA): TGTGCCAGCAGCTCCCGGACTAGCGGGAGTGCCGAAGATACGCAGTATTTT. The entire variable domain, with the rest obtained from reference TRBV11-3 and TRBJ2-3, is as follows: EAGVVQSPRYKIIEKKQPVAFWCNPISGHNTLYWYLQNLGQGPELLIRYENEEAVDDSQLPKDRFSAERLKGVDSTLKIQPAELGDSAVYLCASSSRTSGSAEDTQYFGPGTRLTVL.

This clone has a single count. This rearrangement joins TRBV11-3 to TRBJ2-2, with 7 nucleotides matching TRBD2. The CDR3 loop spans 14 amino acids. V dropped 4 bases and J dropped 5; count of bases not matched to a gene: 4. The V gene's germline CDR1 is SGHNT and CDR2 YENEEA. CDR3 amino acids: CASSSRSGTGELFF. The DNA of the CDR3 is TGTGCCAGCAGCTCCCGTAGCGGGACCGGGGAGCTGTTTTTT. Looking up the rest from reference TRBV11-3 and TRBJ2-2 gives the full variable domain: EAGVVQSPRYKIIEKKQPVAFWCNPISGHNTLYWYLQNLGQGPELLIRYENEEAVDDSQLPKDRFSAERLKGVDSTLKIQPAELGDSAVYLCASSSRSGTGELFFGEGSRLTVL.

A remark on this clone: The sample holds other DNA sequences that translate to the same CDR3. This sequence joins TRBV28 and TRBJ2-7; D gene ambiguous. The ends were cut back, 3 bases at V and 4 bases at J, with 7 bases in the middle. The CDR3 is made up of 12 amino acids. Germline V gene lookup returns CDR1 MDHEN and CDR2 SYDVKM. DNA for the CDR3: TGTGCCAGCAGTTTTACCAGTTACGAGCAGTACTTC. Its translation: CASSFTSYEQYF.

V is TRBV11-2 and J is TRBJ2-7; 12 nucleotides match TRBD2. Trimming cost V 1 base and J 7 bases; bases outside gene matches: 8. Germline loops: CDR1 SGHAT, CDR2 FQNNGV. This CDR3 has 16 residues. CDR3 DNA sequence: TGTGCCAGCAGCTTAGGGGGACTAGCGGGTTTGAAAGAGCAGTACTTC. It encodes CASSLGGLAGLKEQYF.

This sequence joins TRBV4-1 and TRBJ2-2; D possibly corresponds to TRBD2 (5 bases). CDR3 size: 14 residues. Germline V gene lookup returns CDR1 MGHRA and CDR2 YSYEKL. V lost 4 bases and J 3 bases, leaving 9 bases between the germline ends. The CDR3 region is CASSPRLHTGELFF. The CDR3 DNA follows: TGCGCCAGCAGCCCCAGACTACACACCGGGGAGCTGTTTTTT.

The rearrangement uses TRBV29-1 and TRBJ2-1; 9 bases match TRBD2. The germline V gene encodes CDR1 SQVTM and CDR2 ANQGSEA. J lost 6 bases, V lost 0 bases, and 9 bases had no gene match. CDR3 length equals 16 residues. The CDR3 coding sequence is TGCAGCGTTGAAGATCGTGGCGGGAGGGCCGTCAATGAGCAGTTCTTC. This codes for CSVEDRGGRAVNEQFF.

The CDR3 nucleotides are TGTGCCAGCAGCCCCGGGGGGGGCAGGGACTACGAGCAGTACTTC. Translating it yields CASSPGGGRDYEQYF. The chain recombines TRBV9 with TRBJ2-7; 8 bases match TRBD2. The CDR3 runs to 15 residues. CDR1 and CDR2 from the germline V gene are SGDLS and YYNGEE. J lost 3 bases, V lost 4 bases, and 9 bases had no gene match.

A single count supports this clone. The chain recombines TRBV6-1 with TRBJ1-1; 7 bases match TRBD1. The germline CDR1 and CDR2 sequences are MNHNS and SASEGT. J was trimmed by 6 bases and V by 11 bases; bases with no gene match: 9. The CDR3 covers 12 residues. CDR3 sequence reads: CASQGGAPEAFF. CDR3 in DNA: TGTGCCTCCCAGGGGGGGGCACCTGAAGCTTTCTTT.

The rearrangement links TRBV7-9 to TRBJ1-4; the D is unclear. Germline CDR1 is SEHNR and CDR2 is FQNEAQ (reference sequence). Trimming shortened V by 5 bases and J by 6 bases, and 13 bases separated the two germline ends. The CDR3 consists of 14 residues. In nucleotides, the CDR3 is TGTGCCAGCAGCCTGACTCCCCGGCATGAAAAACTGTTTTTT. This codes for CASSLTPRHEKLFF.

The J gene is TRBJ1-6, the V gene TRBV25-1; D remains ambiguous. V dropped 3 bases and J dropped 4 bases, with 10 bases sitting between them. From germline, CDR1 is MGHDK and CDR2 SYGVNS. CDR3 size: 15 residues. The CDR3, as DNA: TGTGCCAGCAGTGAGACCCAGGTTTATAATTCACCCCTCCACTTT. Amino acids: CASSETQVYNSPLHF.

This clone appeared once. The chain recombines TRBV9 with TRBJ2-5, with a possible D match to TRBD2 (6 bases). Trimming removed 0 bases from V and 7 bases from J, with 10 bases in between. The CDR3 is 13 residues long. In germline, CDR1 is SGDLS, CDR2 YYNGEE. CDR3 nucleotide sequence: TGTGCCAGCAGCGTAGCTTTCGGGGGGACCCAGTACTTC. The encoded protein is CASSVAFGGTQYF.

This chain links TRBV28 with TRBJ2-7; D is undetermined. V lost 2 bases to trimming and J lost 0 bases, with 14 bases between them. The length of the CDR3 is 16 residues. The germline V gene encodes CDR1 MDHEN and CDR2 SYDVKM. The CDR3 DNA is TGTGCCAGCAGTTTAGAAGAGGCAAGGGCCTCCTACGAGCAGTACTTC. It specifies CASSLEEARASYEQYF.

The chain links TRBV7-6 to TRBJ2-2; TRBD1 agrees at 8 bases. Germline V gives CDR1 SGHVS, CDR2 FNYEAQ. The CDR3 contains 17 residues. Trimming took 3 bases from V and 2 from J; bases not matched to a gene: 8. Here the CDR3 DNA reads TGTGCCAGCAGCTTGACCGGGACAGGCGGAAACACCGGGGAGCTGTTTTTT. Translating it yields CASSLTGTGGNTGELFF.

The V call is TRBV7-6, the J call TRBJ2-1; the D gene is possibly TRBD1 (5 bases). The germline gives CDR1 SGHVS, CDR2 FNYEAQ. Trimming cost V 5 bases and J 8 bases, with 7 bases left between them. The CDR3 runs 11 residues. CDR3 bases: TGTGCCAGCAGCCTAGGGGATGAGCAGTTCTTC. Protein: CASSLGDEQFF.

This sequence joins TRBV5-4 and TRBJ2-7; D is possibly TRBD2 (6 bases). Looked up from germline, CDR1 is SGHNT and CDR2 is YYREEE (reference sequence). V lost 2 bases to trimming and J lost 6 bases, with 15 bases between them. The length of the CDR3 is 14 residues. CDR3 region: CASSFGGIVREQYF. In nucleotides, the CDR3 is TGTGCCAGCAGCTTCGGCGGGATTGTCCGCGAGCAGTACTTC.

The chain couples TRBV7-9 to TRBJ2-1; maybe TRBD2 (5 bases). CDR1 and CDR2 (germline): SEHNR, FQNEAQ (reference sequence). V dropped 5 bases and J dropped 7 bases, with 21 bases sitting between them. CDR3 length: 16 amino acids. The CDR3 sequence is CASSPPSGKTINEQFF. For the CDR3, the DNA is TGTGCCAGCAGCCCCCCAAGTGGGAAGACTATAAATGAGCAGTTCTTC.

The chain recombines TRBV2 with TRBJ1-5; the D gene is possibly TRBD1 (5 bases). V was pared by 6 bases and J by 0 bases, with 12 bases between. The CDR3 runs to 15 residues. Per the germline V gene, CDR1 is SNHLY and CDR2 is FYNNEI. CDR3 sequence (DNA): TGTGCCAGCAGCCAAGACAGTTATAGCAATCAGCCCCAGCATTTT. It translates to CASSQDSYSNQPQHF.

Written as DNA, the CDR3 is TGTGCCAGCAGATATCGGGGCTCCCCCTACGAGCAGTACTTC. Protein: CASRYRGSPYEQYF. V and J are TRBV27 and TRBJ2-7, with D perhaps given as TRBD1 or TRBD2 (5 bases each). Trimming stripped 6 bases from V and 2 bases from J, with 14 bases between. This CDR3 spans 14 amino acids. Germline CDR1 is MNHEY and CDR2 is SMNVEV (reference sequence).

The J gene is TRBJ2-2, the V gene TRBV9; D ambiguous. CDR3 length equals 14 residues. The ends were cut back, 4 bases at V and 1 base at J, with 8 bases in the middle. Germline CDR1 SGDLS, CDR2 YYNGEE. The CDR3 here is CASSSSRNTGELFF. DNA for the CDR3: TGTGCCAGCAGCTCGAGCAGGAACACCGGGGAGCTGTTTTTT.

The CDR3 loop is CASGLRGTGEVDEQFF. Here the CDR3 DNA reads TGTGCTAGTGGTTTGAGGGGGACAGGGGAGGTCGATGAGCAGTTCTTC. V gene TRBV12-5 combines with J gene TRBJ2-1; 10 bases map to TRBD1. The CDR3 covers 16 residues. V was pared by 2 bases and J by 8 bases, with 9 bases of the junction left unmatched. Germline V gene sequence: CDR1 LGHNT, CDR2 FRNRAP.

The chain uses TRBV11-2 and TRBJ2-7; 8 nucleotides align to TRBD2. Germline values: CDR1 SGHAT, CDR2 FQNNGV. This CDR3 contains 16 residues. Trimming at V came to 1 base and at J to 0 bases, leaving 5 bases not matched to a gene. The CDR3 loop is CASSLAGGLLSYEQYF. Written as DNA, the CDR3 is TGTGCCAGCAGCTTAGCGGGGGGGCTACTCTCCTACGAGCAGTACTTC.

The chain combines TRBV6-1 with TRBJ2-3, with TRBD1 matching 7 bases. V gave up 6 bases and J gave up 3 bases; unmatched junction bases: 3. The CDR3 runs to 13 residues. Germline CDR1 MNHNS, CDR2 SASEGT. The DNA of the CDR3 is TGTGCCAGCAGCGGGACAGTGACAGATACGCAGTATTTT. Its protein product is CASSGTVTDTQYF.

The chain combines TRBV6-6 with TRBJ1-2; D unresolved. Trimming left V 2 bases short and J 6 bases short, with 13 bases between. The CDR3 extends over 14 amino acids. CDR1 is MNHNY and CDR2 is SVGAGI in the germline V gene (reference sequence). Written as DNA, the CDR3 is TGTGCCAGCAGTTACCTACAGCATATTGATGGCTACACCTTC. As protein: CASSYLQHIDGYTF.

This clone has more than one count but fewer than ten. The chain carries TRBV30 and TRBJ2-4; a weak D match, TRBD1 (6 bases). Looked up from germline, CDR1 is GTSNPN and CDR2 is SVGIG (reference sequence). The CDR3 contains 14 residues. Deletions cut 4 bases from V and 3 bases from J, with 13 bases between. The CDR3 DNA reads TGTGCCTGGACGCGGTCAGGGGACAAAAACATTCAGTACTTC. Translation: CAWTRSGDKNIQYF.